The clone carrying this T cell receptor beta chain has ten or more counts. The antigen is undetermined. This specimen comes from a study of T cells after posttransplantation cyclophosphamide. The study, taken as a whole, reports: Tissue-infiltrating T cells from skin or gut overlapped little with blood T cells. Recipient CMV seropositivity and CMV reactivation strongly tracked TRB clonality. Later blood repertoires were often dominated by clones from the donor CD8+ memory compartment.

Busulfan-fludarabine conditioning, marrow transplant, and cyclophosphamide on days +3 and +4 were administered. Assay used: immunoSEQ multiplex PCR; TCRdb lists only in-frame clones, some missing. The data show about 5,700 clones, with none appearing a single time. There are 13 residues in the CDR3. The V gene's germline CDR1 is SGHTS and CDR2 YDEGEE. The V gene lost 4 bases and the J gene lost 7 bases, with 15 bases spanning the gap. The chain has TRBV5-8 and TRBJ2-7; possibly TRBD1 for D (6 bases). The sequence was collected from a male patient aged 60-69 years who received an allogeneic stem cell transplant from a related donor, was CMV-positive, and had no GVHD. T cells may partly derive from the graft donor. Specimen: PBMCs, collected after allogeneic stem cell transplant with posttransplant cyclophosphamide. CDR3 DNA sequence: TGTGCCAGCAGCGTGAACAGGGCCGGGGAGCAGTACTTC. It translates to CASSVNRAGEQYF.